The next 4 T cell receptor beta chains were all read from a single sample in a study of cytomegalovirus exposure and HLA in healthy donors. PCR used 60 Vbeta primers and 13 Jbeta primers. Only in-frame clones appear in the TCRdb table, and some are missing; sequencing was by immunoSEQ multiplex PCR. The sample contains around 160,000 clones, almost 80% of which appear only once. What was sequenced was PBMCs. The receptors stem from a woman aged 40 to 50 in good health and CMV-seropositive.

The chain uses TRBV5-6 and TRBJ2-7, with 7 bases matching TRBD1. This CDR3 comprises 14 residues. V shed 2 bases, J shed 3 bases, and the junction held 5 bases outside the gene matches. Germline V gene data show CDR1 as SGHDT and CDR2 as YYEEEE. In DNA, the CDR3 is TGTGCCAGCAGCTTCCGGGACAGAGGCTACGAGCAGTACTTC. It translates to CASSFRDRGYEQYF.

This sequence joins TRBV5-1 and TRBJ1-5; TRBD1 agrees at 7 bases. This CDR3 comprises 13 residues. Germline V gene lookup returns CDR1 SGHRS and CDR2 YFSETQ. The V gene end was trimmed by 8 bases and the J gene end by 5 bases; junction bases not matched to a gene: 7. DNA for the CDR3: TGCGCCAGGCCGGGACAGAGAGATCAGCCCCAGCATTTT. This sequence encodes CARPGQRDQPQHF.

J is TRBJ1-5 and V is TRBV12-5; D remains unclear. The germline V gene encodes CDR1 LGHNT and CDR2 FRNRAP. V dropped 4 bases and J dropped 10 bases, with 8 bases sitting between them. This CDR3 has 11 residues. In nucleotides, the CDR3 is TGTGCTAGTGGTTCCCTAGCCCCCCAGCATTTT. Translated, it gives CASGSLAPQHF.

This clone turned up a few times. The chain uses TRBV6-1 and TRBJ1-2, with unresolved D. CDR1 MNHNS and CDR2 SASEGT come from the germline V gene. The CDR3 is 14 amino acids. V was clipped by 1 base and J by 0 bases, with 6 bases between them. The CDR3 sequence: CASSEEWPNYGYTF. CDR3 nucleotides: TGTGCCAGCAGTGAAGAGTGGCCTAACTATGGCTACACCTTC.